Listed here are 18 T cell receptor beta chains from one sample, sequenced in a study of T cells in Graves' hyperthyroidism and ophthalmopathy. It was RNA transcripts that yielded the amplified TCR beta CDR3 regions. HTBI primers drove first-round RT-PCR of the TCR CDR3. TCRdb processed the multiplex PCR reads anew with MiXCR; each CDR3 protein has one entry. Of more than 450,000 distinct CDR3 sequences listed, 15% to 20% were seen once; the top ten hold 45% to 50%. The sequenced material came from blood. All receptors come from a man aged 35 to 55 with Graves' ophthalmopathy.

This clonotype was counted at least ten times. This chain uses TRBV4-3 with TRBJ2-7; tentatively, D is TRBD2 (6 bases). The CDR3 loop spans 14 amino acids. The germline V gene encodes CDR1 LGHNA and CDR2 YSLEER. Trimming removed 1 base at V and 3 bases at J, with 10 bases between. CDR3 nucleotide sequence: TGCGCCAGCAGCCAAGTTGTGCGGGACTACGAGCAGTACTTC. Residues: CASSQVVRDYEQYF.

At least ten counts were recorded for this clonotype. The chain employs TRBV7-8 and TRBJ2-5; TRBD1 matches 7 bases. V lost 5 bases and J lost 2; bases outside the gene matches: 11. Germline V gene lookup returns CDR1 SGHVS and CDR2 FQNEAQ. This CDR3 is built from 16 residues. The CDR3 DNA is TGTGCCAGCAGCCCGGGGACAGCTTATCTACAAGAGACCCAGTACTTC. Protein sequence: CASSPGTAYLQETQYF.

CDR3 DNA: TGTGCCAGTAGTATAGACGACAGAAGAATGCAGTATTTT. It codes for CASSIDDRRMQYF. The J gene is TRBJ2-3, the V gene TRBV19, with D tentatively TRBD1 (5 bases). V was trimmed by 0 bases and J by 11 bases, leaving 12 bases between them. Germline loops: CDR1 LNHDA, CDR2 SQIVND (reference sequence). The CDR3 runs to 13 residues.

The CDR3 bases are TGTGCCAGCAGCCAAGAAGAGAGTGGGGAGCAGTTCTTC. It yields the protein CASSQEESGEQFF. V and J are TRBV14 and TRBJ2-1, with D unclear. CDR3 length: 13 amino acids. The germline gives CDR1 SGHDN, CDR2 FVKESK. The germline V and J ends were trimmed by 0 bases and 10 bases, with 10 bases remaining between them.

This clonotype was counted ten times or more. The CDR3 DNA is TGTGCCAGCAGCACCCGTGGAGGGGGCAAGAACGAGCAGTACTTC. Encoded protein: CASSTRGGGKNEQYF. The V gene is TRBV5-4, the J gene TRBJ2-7; D is possibly TRBD1 (7 bases). The CDR3 sequence is 15 residues long. The germline V gene encodes CDR1 SGHNT and CDR2 YYREEE (reference sequence). V was shortened by 4 bases and J by 5 bases, with 19 bases between the two germline ends.

There are a few counts of this clonotype. The chain has TRBV4-2 and TRBJ1-1; possibly TRBD1 for D (5 bases). This CDR3 contains 19 residues. Germline CDR1 is LGHNA and CDR2 is YNFKEQ. V was shortened by 2 bases and J by 10 bases, with 32 bases between the two germline ends. The CDR3 sequence: CASSQPPPRGPQTTLTAFF. CDR3 DNA: TGTGCCAGCAGCCAACCGCCCCCGCGGGGACCCCAAACCACTCTGACAGCTTTCTTT.

This clonotype was seen a few times. The rearrangement uses TRBV5-1 and TRBJ1-2; possibly TRBD1 for D (5 bases). Germline V gene sequence: CDR1 SGHRS, CDR2 YFSETQ. This CDR3 spans 13 amino acids. With 4 bases removed from V and 6 bases from J, the gap between germline ends came to 13 bases. CDR3 region: CASSKEGLDGYTF. As DNA, the CDR3 is TGCGCCAGCAGCAAGGAGGGGCTAGATGGCTACACCTTC. Looking up the rest from reference TRBV5-1 and TRBJ1-2 gives the full variable domain: KAGVTQTPRYLIKTRGQQVTLSCSPISGHRSVSWYQQTPGQGLQFLFEYFSETQRNKGNFPGRFSGRQFSNSRSEMNVSTLELGDSALYLCASSKEGLDGYTFGSGTRLTVV.

This clonotype has only a few counts. This chain uses TRBV20-1 with TRBJ1-4, with D unresolved. Germline V gives CDR1 DFQATT, CDR2 SNEGSKA (reference sequence). This CDR3 spans 16 amino acids. The V and J ends lost 3 bases and 4 bases respectively, with 18 bases between them. The CDR3: CSASSYTGTINEKLFF. For the CDR3, the DNA is TGCAGTGCTAGCTCGTATACGGGAACGATTAATGAAAAACTGTTTTTT.

The chain combines TRBV6-2 or TRBV6-3 with TRBJ1-4; no reliable D call. V was trimmed by 0 bases and J by 3 bases, leaving 11 bases between them. Germline loops: CDR1 MNHEY, CDR2 SVGEGT. The CDR3 loop spans 16 amino acids. In nucleotides, the CDR3 is TGTGCCAGCAGTTACTCAAGGGATATGGCTAATGAAAAACTGTTTTTT. It yields the protein CASSYSRDMANEKLFF.

This clonotype was recorded many times. This chain uses TRBV28 with TRBJ1-1; unclear D gene. V lost 7 bases and J 0 bases, leaving 12 bases between the germline ends. The CDR3 length is 14 residues. The germline V gene has CDR1 MDHEN and CDR2 SYDVKM. CDR3 sequence reads: CASTEGSMNTEAFF. The CDR3 region has the DNA TGTGCCAGCACGGAGGGTAGCATGAACACTGAAGCTTTCTTT.

With respect to this clonotype: This may stem from a read error, because a much larger clone lies one nucleotide away. The chain carries TRBV12-3 or TRBV12-4 and TRBJ2-2, with D possibly matching TRBD1 (7 bases). The CDR3 extends over 15 amino acids. The V and J ends lost 5 bases and 6 bases respectively, with 16 bases between them. CDR3 coding DNA: TGTGCCAGCAGTCAAGCGGCAGGGGGGTCCGGGGAGCTGTTTTTT. This sequence encodes CASSQAAGGSGELFF.

This clonotype was detected a few times. The CDR3 is CASSASSTADYEQYF. DNA of the CDR3: TGTGCCAGCAGCGCCTCTTCGACAGCAGACTACGAGCAGTACTTC. This chain connects TRBV9 to TRBJ2-7; D perhaps matches TRBD1 (5 bases). The CDR3 totals 15 residues. Trimming left V 3 bases short and J 3 bases short, with 16 bases between. CDR1 is SGDLS, CDR2 YYNGEE, per germline.

Note on this clonotype: The germline gene is not matched at one end of the junction; a read error may be the cause. This chain uses TRBV6-9 with TRBJ2-7; D unclear. The CDR3 is 15 residues long. CDR1 is MNHGY and CDR2 is SVAAGI in the germline V gene. The CDR3 sequence: CASSYTKGSLDERYF. The CDR3 bases are TGTGCCAGCAGTTACACTAAAGGTTCATTGGACGAGCGGTACTTC.

A word on this clonotype: A junction boundary mismatches the germline segment, possibly from a read error. This chain links TRBV7-3 with TRBJ2-7, with D maybe TRBD2 (5 bases). Per the germline V gene, CDR1 is SGHTA and CDR2 is FQGTGA. This CDR3 has 14 residues. The CDR3 loop is CASSLGGPTYGQYF. The CDR3 DNA is TGTGCCAGCAGCTTGGGCGGGCCCACCTACGGGCAGTACTTC.

This clonotype was detected ten times or more. The J gene is TRBJ1-1, the V gene TRBV5-1, with 7 bases that match TRBD1. The V segment lost 0 bases and the J segment 0 bases; nucleotides outside the gene matches: 11. The germline V gene encodes CDR1 SGHRS and CDR2 YFSETQ. The CDR3 loop spans 18 amino acids. The CDR3 protein is CASSLAKMVGTVNTEAFF. CDR3 in DNA: TGCGCCAGCAGCTTGGCCAAGATGGTGGGGACAGTGAACACTGAAGCTTTCTTT.

Turning to this clonotype: A much bigger clone sits one base away, suggesting this may be a read error. The rearrangement links TRBV6-1 to TRBJ2-7; the match to TRBD1 covers 9 bases. This CDR3 contains 14 residues. From germline, CDR1 is MNHNS and CDR2 SASEGT. The CDR3 sequence is CAGRTTGGSYEQYF. The DNA of the CDR3 is TGTGCCGGCAGAACCACAGGGGGCAGTTACGAGCAGTACTTC.

The table lists this clonotype with a count of one. A much larger clone lies one base from this, so it may be a read error. The chain carries TRBV12-3 or TRBV12-4 and TRBJ2-7; tentative D call: TRBD2 (7 bases). This CDR3 spans 18 amino acids. Between the trimmed V and J ends, which lost 4 bases and 7 bases, there was a span of 29 bases. The CDR3 loop is CASSSPSGRAGEGDEQYF. Written as DNA, the CDR3 is TGTGCCAGCAGTTCCCCTTCAGGGCGGGCGGGAGAGGGGGATGAGCAGTACTTC.

At least ten counts were recorded for this clonotype. The chain recombines TRBV10-2 with TRBJ2-7, with D perhaps TRBD2 (6 bases). The CDR3 is 15 amino acids. V gave up 0 bases and J gave up 3 bases, with 12 bases separating them. The V gene's germline CDR1 is WSHSY and CDR2 SAAADI. The CDR3 sequence: CASSESAGTNYEQYF. The CDR3 DNA follows: TGCGCCAGCAGTGAGTCGGCGGGGACGAACTACGAGCAGTACTTC.